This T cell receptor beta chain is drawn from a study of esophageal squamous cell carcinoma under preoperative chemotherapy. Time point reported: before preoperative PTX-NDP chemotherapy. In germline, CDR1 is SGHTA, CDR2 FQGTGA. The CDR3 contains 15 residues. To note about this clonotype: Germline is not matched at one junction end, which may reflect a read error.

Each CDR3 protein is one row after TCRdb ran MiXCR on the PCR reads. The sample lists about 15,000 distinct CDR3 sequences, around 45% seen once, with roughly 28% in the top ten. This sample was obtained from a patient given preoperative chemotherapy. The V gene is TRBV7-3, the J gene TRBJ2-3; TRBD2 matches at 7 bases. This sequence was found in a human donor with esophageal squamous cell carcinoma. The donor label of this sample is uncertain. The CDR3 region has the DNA TGTGCCAGCAGCTTGGGGCGGGGGAGCAAAGATACGCAGTATTTT. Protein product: CASSLGRGSKDTQYF.